This T cell receptor (beta chain) originates from a study of monozygotic twins with cystic fibrosis. Measured with immunoSEQ multiplex PCR; TCRdb has only the in-frame clones, and not every one. Of 30,000 or so clones detected, just over 65% appear once; the ten largest clones hold around 0.78%. Regarding this clone: Its antigen is unidentified.

V lost 4 bases, J lost 0 bases, and 8 bases lay in between. The CDR3 has 13 residues. CDR1 and CDR2 from the germline V gene are SGHNT and YYREEE (reference sequence). General observations from the study: In this small cohort, shared CDR3 numbers showed no association with age, concordance or disease severity.

The TCR originated in a girl aged 5 to 17 with cystic fibrosis. This chain joins TRBV5-4 and TRBJ2-7; no reliable D call. Sequenced sample: blood. CDR3 region: CASSPGDSYEQYF. The CDR3 nucleotides are TGTGCCAGCAGCCCGGGTGACTCCTACGAGCAGTACTTC.